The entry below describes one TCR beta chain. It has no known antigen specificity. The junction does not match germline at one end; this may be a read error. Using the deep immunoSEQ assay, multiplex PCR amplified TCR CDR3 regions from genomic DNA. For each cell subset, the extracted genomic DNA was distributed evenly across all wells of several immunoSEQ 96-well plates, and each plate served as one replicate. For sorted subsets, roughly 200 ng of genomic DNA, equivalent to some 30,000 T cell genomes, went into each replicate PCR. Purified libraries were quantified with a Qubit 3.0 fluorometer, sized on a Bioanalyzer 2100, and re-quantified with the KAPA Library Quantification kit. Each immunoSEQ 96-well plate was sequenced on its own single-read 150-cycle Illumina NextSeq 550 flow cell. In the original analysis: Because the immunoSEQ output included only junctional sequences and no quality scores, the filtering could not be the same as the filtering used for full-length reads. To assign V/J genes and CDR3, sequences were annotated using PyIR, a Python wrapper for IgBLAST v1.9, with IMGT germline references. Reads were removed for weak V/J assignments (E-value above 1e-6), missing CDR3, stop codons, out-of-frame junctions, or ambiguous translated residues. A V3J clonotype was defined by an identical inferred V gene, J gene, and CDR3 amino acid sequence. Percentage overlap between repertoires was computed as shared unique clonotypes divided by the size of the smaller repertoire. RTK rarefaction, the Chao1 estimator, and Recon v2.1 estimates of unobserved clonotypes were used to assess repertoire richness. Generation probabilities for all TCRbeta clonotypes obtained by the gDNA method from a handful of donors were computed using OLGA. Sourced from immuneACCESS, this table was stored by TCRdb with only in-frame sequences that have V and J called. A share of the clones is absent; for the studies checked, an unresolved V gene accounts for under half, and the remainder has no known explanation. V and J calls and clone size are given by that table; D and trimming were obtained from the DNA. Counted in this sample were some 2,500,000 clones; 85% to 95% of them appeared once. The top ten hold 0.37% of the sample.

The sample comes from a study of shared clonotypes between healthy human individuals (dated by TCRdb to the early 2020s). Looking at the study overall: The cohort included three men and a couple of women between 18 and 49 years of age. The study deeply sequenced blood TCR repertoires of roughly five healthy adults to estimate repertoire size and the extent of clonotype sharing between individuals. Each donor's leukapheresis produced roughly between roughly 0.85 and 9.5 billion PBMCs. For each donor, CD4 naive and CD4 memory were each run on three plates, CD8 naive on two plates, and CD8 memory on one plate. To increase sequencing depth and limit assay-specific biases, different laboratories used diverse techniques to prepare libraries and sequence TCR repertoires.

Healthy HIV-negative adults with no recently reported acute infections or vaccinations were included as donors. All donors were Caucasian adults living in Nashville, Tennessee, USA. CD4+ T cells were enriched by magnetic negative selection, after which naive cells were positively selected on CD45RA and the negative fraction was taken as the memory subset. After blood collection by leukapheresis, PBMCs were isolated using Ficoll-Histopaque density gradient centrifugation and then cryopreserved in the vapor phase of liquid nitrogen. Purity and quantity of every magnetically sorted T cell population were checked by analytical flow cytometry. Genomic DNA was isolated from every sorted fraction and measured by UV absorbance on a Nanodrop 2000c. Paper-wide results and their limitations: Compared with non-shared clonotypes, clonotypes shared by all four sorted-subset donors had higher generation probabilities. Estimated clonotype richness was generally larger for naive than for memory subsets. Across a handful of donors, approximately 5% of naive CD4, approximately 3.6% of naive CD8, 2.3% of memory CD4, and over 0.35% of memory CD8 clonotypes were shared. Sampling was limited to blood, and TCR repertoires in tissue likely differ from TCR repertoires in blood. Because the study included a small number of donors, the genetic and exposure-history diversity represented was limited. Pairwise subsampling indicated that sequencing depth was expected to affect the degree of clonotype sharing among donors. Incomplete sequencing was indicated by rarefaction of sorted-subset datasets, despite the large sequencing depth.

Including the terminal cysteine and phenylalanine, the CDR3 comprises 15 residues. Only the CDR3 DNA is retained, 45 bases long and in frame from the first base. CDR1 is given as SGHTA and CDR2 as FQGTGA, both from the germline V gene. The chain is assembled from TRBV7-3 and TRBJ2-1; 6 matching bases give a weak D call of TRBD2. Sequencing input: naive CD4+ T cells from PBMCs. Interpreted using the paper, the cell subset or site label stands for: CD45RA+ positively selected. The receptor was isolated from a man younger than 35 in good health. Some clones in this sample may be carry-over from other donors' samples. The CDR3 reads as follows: CASSLTSPRPHEQFF. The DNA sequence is TGTGCCAGCAGCCTAACTAGCCCACGACCCCATGAGCAGTTCTTC. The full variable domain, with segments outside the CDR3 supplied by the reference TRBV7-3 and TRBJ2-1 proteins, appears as GAGVSQTPSNKVTEKGKYVELRCDPISGHTALYWYRQSLGQGPEFLIYFQGTGAADDSGLPNDRFFAVRPEGSVSTLKIQRTERGDSAVYLCASSLTSPRPHEQFFGPGTRLTVL.